The entry below describes one T cell receptor (beta chain). The data originate from a study of human T cells and chemical hapten exposure. The time point was: patch test 1, 2 weeks after DPC sensitization. Noted treatment: therapeutic diphenylcyclopropenone sensitization with weekly scalp DPC. TCRdb analysed the RACE reads with MiXCR anew, one entry per CDR3 protein. There are just over 80,000 distinct CDR3 sequences in the sample; around 11% occur only once, and around 4.4% lies in the top ten. The source material was whole blood, sampled in connection with sensitization to the hapten diphenylcyclopropenone (DPC). This receptor was taken from a woman between 45 and 65 years old with alopecia areata. Some clones in this sample may be carry-over from other donors' samples.

This chain's CDR3 is CASSLRGRPYEQYF. The CDR3 coding sequence is TGTGCCAGCAGCTTGCGCGGGAGGCCCTACGAGCAGTACTTC. The chain carries TRBV7-3 and TRBJ2-7; 8 bases map to TRBD2. CDR3 length: 14 residues. V lost 3 bases and J lost 2; bases outside the gene matches: 3. Germline-derived CDR1 and CDR2 are SGHTA and FQGTGA. Full variable domain (outside the CDR3, taken from reference TRBV7-3 and TRBJ2-7): GAGVSQTPSNKVTEKGKYVELRCDPISGHTALYWYRQSLGQGPEFLIYFQGTGAADDSGLPNDRFFAVRPEGSVSTLKIQRTERGDSAVYLCASSLRGRPYEQYFGPGTRLTVT.